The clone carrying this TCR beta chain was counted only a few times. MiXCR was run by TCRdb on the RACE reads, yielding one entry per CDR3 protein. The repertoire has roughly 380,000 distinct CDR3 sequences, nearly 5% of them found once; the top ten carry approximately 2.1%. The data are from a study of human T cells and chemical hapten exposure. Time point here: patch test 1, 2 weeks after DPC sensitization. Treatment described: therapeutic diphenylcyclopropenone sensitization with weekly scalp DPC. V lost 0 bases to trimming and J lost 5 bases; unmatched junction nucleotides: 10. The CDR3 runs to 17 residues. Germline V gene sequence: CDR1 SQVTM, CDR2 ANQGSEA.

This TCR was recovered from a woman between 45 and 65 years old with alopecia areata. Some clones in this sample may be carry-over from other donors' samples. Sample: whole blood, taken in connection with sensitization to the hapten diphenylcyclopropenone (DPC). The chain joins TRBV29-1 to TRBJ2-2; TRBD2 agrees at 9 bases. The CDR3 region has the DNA TGCAGCGTTGAAGATTGGGTAGCGGGAGAGGGAACCGGGGAGCTGTTTTTT. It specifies CSVEDWVAGEGTGELFF.